These 32 T cell receptor beta chains were sequenced from one sample in a study of beta chain features in type 1 diabetes. Antigens of these TCRs are unknown. Investigators reverse transcribed all isolated RNA, so they sequenced expressed TCRB transcripts. Here immunoSEQ multiplex PCR was the method, and the copy in TCRdb shows in-frame clones only, minus some. This table has about 740,000 clones, around 15% appearing once. Whole-study results and caveats: Patients with Type 1 diabetes showed moderately but significantly shorter TCRB CDR3s in all four CD4+ subsets.

Source material: naive CD4+ T cells from blood. These receptors were taken from a man younger than 35 with type 1 diabetes.

This clone was observed a few times. The CDR3 bases are TGTGCCAGTAGTATAGTCGTGGAGAATACGCAGTATTTT. Its protein is CASSIVVENTQYF. The chain carries TRBV19 and TRBJ2-3; D unresolved. The CDR3 extends over 13 amino acids. V lost 1 base and J 7 bases, leaving 9 bases between the germline ends. Germline-derived CDR1 and CDR2 are LNHDA and SQIVND (reference sequence).

There are a few counts of this clone. V gene TRBV15 combines with J gene TRBJ1-5; TRBD1 might be the D (5 bases). V was shortened by 8 bases and J by 2 bases, with 13 bases between the two germline ends. The CDR3 contains 14 residues. Germline CDR1 reads LNHNV; CDR2 reads YYDKDF (reference sequence). The chain's CDR3 is CATGYGGGNQPQHF. The CDR3 nucleotides are TGTGCCACCGGGTACGGGGGTGGCAATCAGCCCCAGCATTTT. The full variable domain, its missing parts supplied by reference TRBV15 and TRBJ1-5, is DAMVIQNPRYQVTQFGKPVTLSCSQTLNHNVMYWYQQKSSQAPKLLFHYYDKDFNNEADTPDNFQSRRPNTSFCFLDIRSPGLGDTAMYLCATGYGGGNQPQHFGDGTRLSIL.

In this sample, this clone turned up a few times. V usage is TRBV5-4 and J usage is TRBJ1-5, with D perhaps TRBD1 (5 bases). V dropped 4 bases and J dropped 7 bases, with 21 bases sitting between them. Germline values: CDR1 SGHNT, CDR2 YYREEE (reference sequence). The CDR3 is 16 amino acids. The CDR3 loop reads CASSPGPIERGQPQHF. CDR3 bases: TGTGCCAGCAGCCCGGGGCCAATCGAGCGAGGGCAGCCCCAGCATTTT.

Only a few counts were recorded for this clone. This rearrangement joins TRBV12-5 to TRBJ1-2; no clear D. The CDR3 runs to 15 residues. The germline gives CDR1 LGHNT, CDR2 FRNRAP. The germline V and J ends were trimmed by 10 bases and 2 bases, with 20 bases remaining between them. The CDR3 protein is CAIHFDGLPNYGYTF. The CDR3 DNA sequence: TGTGCTATCCATTTTGATGGCCTTCCCAACTATGGCTACACCTTC.

A few counts support this clone. The chain links TRBV29-1 to TRBJ2-5; TRBD2 matches 7 bases. Losses at the gene ends were 6 bases for V and 5 bases for J; bases not matched to a gene: 9. Germline lookup yields CDR1 SQVTM and CDR2 ANQGSEA. CDR3 length: 13 residues. The CDR3 here is CSVGFGEGETQYF. The CDR3 bases are TGCAGCGTGGGCTTCGGGGAGGGTGAGACCCAGTACTTC. Combining the CDR3 with reference TRBV29-1 and TRBJ2-5 gives the whole variable domain SAVISQKPSRDICQRGTSLTIQCQVDSQVTMMFWYRQQPGQSLTLIATANQGSEATYESGFVIDKFPISRPNLTFSTLTVSNMSPEDSSIYLCSVGFGEGETQYFGPGTRLLVL.

The chain recombines TRBV10-1 with TRBJ2-1; D gene unclear. This CDR3 is built from 12 residues. Germline V gene sequence: CDR1 WNHNN, CDR2 SYGVQD (reference sequence). V dropped 2 bases and J dropped 6 bases, with 5 bases sitting between them. The CDR3 DNA follows: TGCGCCAGCAGTGAGAGGCGCAATGAGCAGTTCTTC. Its protein is CASSERRNEQFF.

This clone appeared a few times. J is TRBJ1-2 and V is TRBV7-8; D gene ambiguous. Trimming left V 0 bases short and J 5 bases short, with 10 bases between. This CDR3 contains 14 residues. Looked up from germline, CDR1 is SGHVS and CDR2 is FQNEAQ. The CDR3 here is CASSLAEKVYGYTF. CDR3 DNA sequence: TGTGCCAGCAGCTTAGCGGAGAAGGTATATGGCTACACCTTC. The entire variable domain, with the rest obtained from reference TRBV7-8 and TRBJ1-2, is as follows: GAGVSQSPRYKVAKRGQDVALRCDPISGHVSLFWYQQALGQGPEFLTYFQNEAQLDKSGLPSDRFFAERPEGSVSTLKIQRTQQEDSAVYLCASSLAEKVYGYTFGSGTRLTVV.

The table lists this clone with a few counts. The chain is built from TRBV7-2 and TRBJ2-5; D is uncertain. The length of the CDR3 is 13 residues. V lost 6 bases to trimming and J lost 5 bases, with 13 bases between them. CDR1 and CDR2 (germline): SGHTA, FQGNSA. The CDR3: CASSSPSRETQYF. The CDR3 nucleotides read TGTGCCAGCAGTTCCCCCTCCCGGGAGACCCAGTACTTC.

The genes are TRBV4-1 and TRBJ1-3; D not certain. Trimming took off 4 bases at V and 0 bases at J, with 13 bases between the two ends. The CDR3 extends over 16 amino acids. Germline V gene sequence: CDR1 MGHRA, CDR2 YSYEKL. CDR3 nucleotides: TGCGCCAGCAGCCCCTTGGACCCGCGCTCTGGAAACACCATATATTTT. Residues: CASSPLDPRSGNTIYF.

This clone was counted between two and nine times. Other nucleotide sequences in the sample specify the same CDR3. This chain uses TRBV9 with TRBJ2-3; D gene uncertain. Germline V gene data show CDR1 as SGDLS and CDR2 as YYNGEE. V lost 0 bases to trimming and J lost 3 bases, with 5 bases between them. The CDR3 sequence is 13 residues long. This CDR3 reads CASSVVSTDTQYF. DNA of the CDR3: TGTGCCAGCAGCGTAGTGAGTACAGATACGCAGTATTTT.

This clone occurred a few times. This chain joins TRBV19 and TRBJ2-3, with unresolved D. The CDR3 has 12 amino acids. With 3 bases removed from V and 5 bases from J, the gap between germline ends came to 6 bases. Germline V gene sequence: CDR1 LNHDA, CDR2 SQIVND (reference sequence). The CDR3 region has the DNA TGTGCCAGTAGTATCCACGGAGATACGCAGTATTTT. Its translation: CASSIHGDTQYF.

This clone was picked up a small number of times. The chain employs TRBV7-8 and TRBJ2-5; no firm D call. Trimming shortened V by 6 bases and J by 5 bases, and 16 bases separated the two germline ends. CDR1 is SGHVS, CDR2 FQNEAQ, per germline. The CDR3 consists of 14 residues. The CDR3 DNA sequence: TGTGCCAGCAGGCCGATGTGGATTCCCGAGACCCAGTACTTC. Translating gives CASRPMWIPETQYF. The whole variable domain, remainder taken from reference TRBV7-8 and TRBJ2-5, is GAGVSQSPRYKVAKRGQDVALRCDPISGHVSLFWYQQALGQGPEFLTYFQNEAQLDKSGLPSDRFFAERPEGSVSTLKIQRTQQEDSAVYLCASRPMWIPETQYFGPGTRLLVL.

The chain has TRBV7-2 and TRBJ2-5, with D perhaps matching TRBD2 (5 bases). The V end was cut by 5 bases, the J end by 11 bases, with 21 bases between. The CDR3 is 14 amino acids. CDR1 is SGHTA, CDR2 FQGNSA, per germline. DNA for the CDR3: TGTGCCAGCAGCCCGAGGGCCGTGAACGGGGAGCAGTACTTC. It yields the protein CASSPRAVNGEQYF.

DNA for the CDR3: TGTGCCTGGAGTGTACGAAGCTCCTACGAGCAGTACTTC. Protein: CAWSVRSSYEQYF. The rearrangement joins TRBV30 to TRBJ2-7; no clear D. Deletions cut 0 bases from V and 0 bases from J, with 6 bases between. Germline loops: CDR1 GTSNPN, CDR2 SVGIG (reference sequence). This CDR3 spans 13 amino acids.

The gene calls are TRBV5-1 and TRBJ2-3, with 9 bases fitting TRBD2. In germline, CDR1 is SGHRS, CDR2 YFSETQ. This CDR3 is 18 amino acids long. V was clipped by 2 bases and J by 0 bases; unmatched bases: 10. This CDR3 is CASSFLTSGRLSTDTQYF. The CDR3 nucleotides are TGCGCCAGCAGCTTTTTAACTAGCGGGCGGTTAAGCACAGATACGCAGTATTTT.

This clone was seen a few times. The chain employs TRBV30 and TRBJ2-7; D possibly corresponds to TRBD1 (5 bases). The CDR3 is made up of 15 amino acids. Germline V gives CDR1 GTSNPN, CDR2 SVGIG (reference sequence). The V end was cut by 3 bases, the J end by 4 bases, with 19 bases between. CDR3: CAWRSDRTKYYEQYF. Written as DNA, the CDR3 is TGTGCCTGGAGGTCCGACAGAACGAAATATTACGAGCAGTACTTC.

The chain combines TRBV4-1 with TRBJ2-5; 7 bases map to TRBD1. CDR3 length: 15 residues. Trimming removed 3 bases from V and 2 bases from J; junction bases left unmatched: 6. Germline CDR1 is MGHRA and CDR2 is YSYEKL. The DNA of the CDR3 is TGCGCCAGCAGCCAGGCCGACAGGGATCAAGAGACCCAGTACTTC. Protein sequence: CASSQADRDQETQYF.

This clone was seen more than once but under ten times. The chain uses TRBV7-8 and TRBJ1-5; D gene ambiguous. Germline CDR1 SGHVS, CDR2 FQNEAQ. V was shortened by 2 bases and J by 2 bases, with 13 bases between the two germline ends. The CDR3 runs to 16 residues. For the CDR3, the DNA is TGTGCCAGCAGCTTATCCCTCGGAGCGGGCAATCAGCCCCAGCATTTT. This gives the protein CASSLSLGAGNQPQHF.

This clone is a singleton in its sample. This CDR3 is CASSLPRRGYTF. In nucleotides, the CDR3 is TGTGCCAGCAGCCTCCCACGGCGCGGCTACACCTTC. The chain couples TRBV14 to TRBJ1-2; unclear D gene. The CDR3 sequence is 12 residues long. Germline V CDR1 and CDR2: SGHDN, FVKESK. V was trimmed by 4 bases and J by 8 bases, leaving 11 bases between them.

In its sample, this clone was seen a few times. The V gene is TRBV9, the J gene TRBJ2-7, with no clear D. The CDR3 spans 14 residues. V lost 4 bases and J lost 2, with 13 bases in between. CDR1 is SGDLS and CDR2 is YYNGEE in the germline V gene. This chain's CDR3 is CASSPLLVTYEQYF. Here the CDR3 DNA reads TGTGCCAGCAGCCCCCTTTTGGTAACCTACGAGCAGTACTTC.

The rearrangement joins TRBV29-1 to TRBJ2-7; the match to TRBD2 covers 7 bases. V trimming: 6 bases; J trimming: 7 bases; junction bases outside the gene matches: 18. CDR3 size: 15 residues. The V gene's germline CDR1 is SQVTM and CDR2 ANQGSEA. The CDR3 region has the DNA TGCAGCGTGGGACGAACTAGCGACACACTCGGGGAGCAGTACTTC. This translates into CSVGRTSDTLGEQYF.

This clone has just a few counts. The same CDR3 arises from other DNA sequences in this sample as well. The CDR3 loop reads CASSQGRGYTF. Written as DNA, the CDR3 is TGTGCCAGCAGCCAAGGTCGTGGCTACACCTTC. V gene TRBV14 combines with J gene TRBJ1-2, with D hard to call. V gave up 1 base and J gave up 7 bases, with 4 bases separating them. This CDR3 has 11 residues. Germline V gives CDR1 SGHDN, CDR2 FVKESK.

The chain carries TRBV29-1 and TRBJ2-5, with TRBD2 matching 10 bases. The germline gives CDR1 SQVTM, CDR2 ANQGSEA. The ends lost 4 bases at V and 5 bases at J; junction bases unmatched: 7. This CDR3 region has 14 residues. The CDR3 nucleotides read TGCAGCGTTGTCCGTAGCGGGGGGCTGGAGACCCAGTACTTC. Translated, it gives CSVVRSGGLETQYF.

In its sample, this clone was seen a few times. The gene calls are TRBV7-9 and TRBJ1-6; D unresolved. The V gene lost 10 bases and the J gene lost 7 bases, with 8 bases spanning the gap. The germline gives CDR1 SEHNR, CDR2 FQNEAQ (reference sequence). This CDR3 is built from 11 residues. The CDR3 coding sequence is TGTGCCACGGCCGGAAATTCACCCCTCCACTTT. Translation: CATAGNSPLHF.

This chain links TRBV9 with TRBJ1-4; TRBD1 matches at 8 bases. Looked up from germline, CDR1 is SGDLS and CDR2 is YYNGEE. V trimming: 3 bases; J trimming: 6 bases; junction bases outside the gene matches: 4. The CDR3 sequence is 14 residues long. DNA for the CDR3: TGTGCCAGCAGCGACCAGACAGGGGATGAAAAACTGTTTTTT. This encodes CASSDQTGDEKLFF.

This clone occurred a few times. The V call is TRBV4-2, the J call TRBJ2-5, with 7 positions matching TRBD1. The ends lost 1 base at V and 5 bases at J; junction bases unmatched: 4. The CDR3 contains 14 residues. Germline V lookup: CDR1 LGHNA, CDR2 YNFKEQ. In DNA, the CDR3 is TGTGCCAGCAGCCAAGGTACAGGGGTGGAGACCCAGTACTTC. Protein product: CASSQGTGVETQYF.

This chain joins TRBV6-1 and TRBJ2-7; 7 nucleotides line up with TRBD1. V lost 8 bases and J lost 3; bases outside the gene matches: 4. This CDR3 comprises 12 residues. Germline CDR1 MNHNS, CDR2 SASEGT. CDR3 sequence (DNA): TGTGCCAGCCAAGGGGGCAACTACGAGCAGTACTTC. It translates to CASQGGNYEQYF.

The V gene is TRBV11-2, the J gene TRBJ2-2, with D perhaps matching TRBD1 (5 bases). The germline gives CDR1 SGHAT, CDR2 FQNNGV. Trimming took 10 bases from V and 8 from J, leaving 8 bases between them. The CDR3 spans 10 residues. The CDR3 loop is CATRVGELFF. Here the CDR3 DNA reads TGTGCCACCAGGGTTGGGGAGCTGTTTTTT.

This clone was picked up a small number of times. The V call is TRBV25-1, the J call TRBJ2-3; no definite D call. Trimming took 2 bases from V and 1 from J, leaving 7 bases between them. The CDR3 is 14 amino acids. CDR1 MGHDK and CDR2 SYGVNS come from the germline V gene. CDR3 nucleotides: TGTGCCAGCAGTGAAGCCCAGGGCACAGATACGCAGTATTTT. Its translation is CASSEAQGTDTQYF.

The chain employs TRBV7-9 and TRBJ2-5; TRBD1 or TRBD2 may be the D gene (5 bases each). Germline V CDR1 and CDR2: SEHNR, FQNEAQ (reference sequence). V was cut by 4 bases and J by 4 bases, with 13 bases left in between. The length of the CDR3 is 14 residues. DNA of the CDR3: TGTGCCAGCAGCTCGACTCCAGGGAGAGAGACCCAGTACTTC. It specifies CASSSTPGRETQYF.

This clone turned up a few times. Other DNA sequences in the same sample also yield this CDR3. The genes are TRBV2 and TRBJ2-1, with D unresolved. In germline, CDR1 is SNHLY, CDR2 FYNNEI. The CDR3 contains 14 residues. Trimming stripped 6 bases from V and 0 bases from J, with 9 bases between. Written as DNA, the CDR3 is TGTGCCAGCAGCGAGGCGAGCTCCTACAATGAGCAGTTCTTC. As protein: CASSEASSYNEQFF.

Here the CDR3 DNA reads TGCGCCAGCAGCCCGCGTGGACAGAATGAAAAACTGTTTTTT. Its translation is CASSPRGQNEKLFF. The rearrangement uses TRBV5-1 and TRBJ1-4; D is possibly TRBD1 (6 bases). Between the trimmed V and J ends, which lost 4 bases and 5 bases, there was a span of 12 bases. The CDR3 sequence is 14 residues long. The germline V gene has CDR1 SGHRS and CDR2 YFSETQ. The full variable domain, completed using reference TRBV5-1 and TRBJ1-4, is KAGVTQTPRYLIKTRGQQVTLSCSPISGHRSVSWYQQTPGQGLQFLFEYFSETQRNKGNFPGRFSGRQFSNSRSEMNVSTLELGDSALYLCASSPRGQNEKLFFGSGTQLSVL.